This TCR beta chain is drawn from a study of response to subunit inactivated influenza vaccine. CDR1 and CDR2 from the germline V gene are SNHLY and FYNNEI. CDR3 size: 13 residues. V lost 3 bases and J lost 12, with 17 bases in between. About this clonotype: Antigen specificity is unknown.

Regarding the study as a whole: The study's authors posited that every seasonal influenza vaccination enlists few new T cells.

Each CDR3 protein is one row after TCRdb ran MiXCR on the RT-PCR reads. Of roughly 700,000 distinct CDR3 sequences in the sample, approximately 14% were seen once. The material sequenced was PBMCs from blood, taken approximately 15 days before vaccination. This chain connects TRBV2 to TRBJ1-2; D not certain. This clonotype was sampled from a man aged 45 to 65 who received an inactivated influenza vaccine. In DNA form, the CDR3 reads TGTGCCAGCAGTGAGACGGGAAGTCGTGTTGACACCTTC. It is translated as CASSETGSRVDTF.